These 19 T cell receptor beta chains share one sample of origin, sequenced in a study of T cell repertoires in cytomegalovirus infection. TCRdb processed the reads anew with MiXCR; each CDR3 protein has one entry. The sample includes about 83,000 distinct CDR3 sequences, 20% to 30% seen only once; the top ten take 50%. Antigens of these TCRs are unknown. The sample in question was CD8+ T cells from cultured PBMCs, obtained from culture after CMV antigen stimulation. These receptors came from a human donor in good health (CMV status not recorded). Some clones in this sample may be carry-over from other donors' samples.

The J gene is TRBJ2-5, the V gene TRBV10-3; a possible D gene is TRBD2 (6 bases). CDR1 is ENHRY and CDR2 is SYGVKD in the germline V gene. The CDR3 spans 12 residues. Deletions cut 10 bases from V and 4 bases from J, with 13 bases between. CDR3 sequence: CANGDSLETQYF. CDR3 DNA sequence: TGTGCCAACGGGGACTCTTTAGAGACCCAGTACTTC.

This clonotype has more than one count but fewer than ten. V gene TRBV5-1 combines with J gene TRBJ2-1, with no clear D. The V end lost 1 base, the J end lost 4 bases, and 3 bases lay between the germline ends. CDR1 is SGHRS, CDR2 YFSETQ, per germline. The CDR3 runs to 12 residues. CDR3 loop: CASSLSYNEQFF. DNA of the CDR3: TGCGCCAGCAGCTTGTCTTACAATGAGCAGTTCTTC.

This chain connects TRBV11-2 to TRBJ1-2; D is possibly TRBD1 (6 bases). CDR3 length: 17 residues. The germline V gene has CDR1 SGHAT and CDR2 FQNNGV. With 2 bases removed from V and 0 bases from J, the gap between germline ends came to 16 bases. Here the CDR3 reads CASSLSPTGWANYGYTF. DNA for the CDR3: TGTGCCAGCAGCTTATCGCCGACAGGCTGGGCTAACTATGGCTACACCTTC. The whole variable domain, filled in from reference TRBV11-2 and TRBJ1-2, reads EAGVAQSPRYKIIEKRQSVAFWCNPISGHATLYWYQQILGQGPKLLIQFQNNGVVDDSQLPKDRFSAERLKGVDSTLKIQPAKLEDSAVYLCASSLSPTGWANYGYTFGSGTRLTVV.

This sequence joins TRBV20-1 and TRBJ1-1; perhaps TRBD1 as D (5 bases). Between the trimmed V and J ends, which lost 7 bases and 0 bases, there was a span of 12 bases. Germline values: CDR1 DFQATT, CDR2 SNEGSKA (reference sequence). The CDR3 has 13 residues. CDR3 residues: CSVPGVVNTEAFF. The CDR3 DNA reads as TGCAGTGTTCCGGGGGTTGTGAACACTGAAGCTTTCTTT.

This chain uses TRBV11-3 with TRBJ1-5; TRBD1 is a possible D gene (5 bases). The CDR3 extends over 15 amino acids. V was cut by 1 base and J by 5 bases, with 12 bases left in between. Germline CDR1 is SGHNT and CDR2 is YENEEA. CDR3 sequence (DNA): TGTGCCAGCAGCTTAGGGGGCGGGGAGGATCAGCCCCAGCATTTT. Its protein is CASSLGGGEDQPQHF.

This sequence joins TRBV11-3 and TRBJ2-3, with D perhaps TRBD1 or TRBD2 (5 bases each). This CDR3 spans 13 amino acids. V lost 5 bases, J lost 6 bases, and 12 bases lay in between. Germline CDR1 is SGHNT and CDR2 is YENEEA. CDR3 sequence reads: CASSPGTPDTQYF. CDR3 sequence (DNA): TGTGCCAGCAGCCCGGGGACCCCGGATACGCAGTATTTT.

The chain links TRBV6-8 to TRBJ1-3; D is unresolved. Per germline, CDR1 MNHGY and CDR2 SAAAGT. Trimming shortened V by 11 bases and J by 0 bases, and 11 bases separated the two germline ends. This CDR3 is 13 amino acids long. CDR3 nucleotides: TGTGCCGTCAGTCCGGTCTCTGGAAACACCATATATTTT. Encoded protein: CAVSPVSGNTIYF.

Here the CDR3 DNA reads TGTGCCAGCAGCACGGGGGGGACAGGGAGCGAGCAGTACTTC. It codes for CASSTGGTGSEQYF. V gene TRBV9 combines with J gene TRBJ2-7; a weak D match, TRBD1 (9 bases). CDR1 SGDLS and CDR2 YYNGEE come from the germline V gene. The CDR3 sequence is 14 residues long. V lost 4 bases and J 6 bases, leaving 17 bases between the germline ends.

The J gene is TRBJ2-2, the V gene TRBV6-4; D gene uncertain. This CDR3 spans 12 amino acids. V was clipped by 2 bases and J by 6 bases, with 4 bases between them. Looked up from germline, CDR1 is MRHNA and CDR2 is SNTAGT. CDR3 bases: TGTGCCAGCAGTGACCCGTCCGGGGAGCTGTTTTTT. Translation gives CASSDPSGELFF.

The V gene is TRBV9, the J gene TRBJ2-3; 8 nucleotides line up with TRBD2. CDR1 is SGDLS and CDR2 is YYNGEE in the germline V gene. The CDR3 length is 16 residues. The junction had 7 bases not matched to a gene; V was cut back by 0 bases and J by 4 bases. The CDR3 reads CASSVEGLVMADTQYF. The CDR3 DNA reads TGTGCCAGCAGCGTAGAGGGACTAGTTATGGCAGATACGCAGTATTTT.

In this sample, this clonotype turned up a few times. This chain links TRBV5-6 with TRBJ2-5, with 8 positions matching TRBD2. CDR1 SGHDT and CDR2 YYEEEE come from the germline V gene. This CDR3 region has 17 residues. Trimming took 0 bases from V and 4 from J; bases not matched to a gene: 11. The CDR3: CASSLAGGAGRGETQYF. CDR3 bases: TGTGCCAGCAGCTTGGCCGGGGGGGCAGGGCGCGGAGAGACCCAGTACTTC.

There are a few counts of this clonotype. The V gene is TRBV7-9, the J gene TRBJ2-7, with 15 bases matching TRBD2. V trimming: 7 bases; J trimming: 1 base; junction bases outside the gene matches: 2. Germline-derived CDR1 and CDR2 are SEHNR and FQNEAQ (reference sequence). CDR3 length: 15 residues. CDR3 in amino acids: CASTGLAGGSYEQYF. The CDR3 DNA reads TGTGCCAGCACGGGACTAGCGGGGGGATCCTACGAGCAGTACTTC.

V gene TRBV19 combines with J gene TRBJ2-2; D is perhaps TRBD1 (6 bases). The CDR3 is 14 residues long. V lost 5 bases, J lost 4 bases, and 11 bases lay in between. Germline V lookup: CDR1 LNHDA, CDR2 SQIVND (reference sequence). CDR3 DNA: TGTGCCAGTAGTTCCCGACAGGCCACCGGGGAGCTGTTTTTT. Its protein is CASSSRQATGELFF.

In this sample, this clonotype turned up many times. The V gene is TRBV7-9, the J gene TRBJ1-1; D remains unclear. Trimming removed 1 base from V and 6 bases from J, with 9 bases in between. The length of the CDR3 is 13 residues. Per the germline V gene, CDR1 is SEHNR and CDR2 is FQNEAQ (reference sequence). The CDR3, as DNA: TGTGCCAGCAGCTTAGTCGCGCCAGCTGAAGCTTTCTTT. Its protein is CASSLVAPAEAFF.

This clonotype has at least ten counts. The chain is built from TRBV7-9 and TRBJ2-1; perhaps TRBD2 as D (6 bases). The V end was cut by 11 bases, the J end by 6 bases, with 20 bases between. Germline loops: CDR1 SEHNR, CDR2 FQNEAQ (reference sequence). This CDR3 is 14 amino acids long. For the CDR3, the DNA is TGTGCCCCTGAGGAGGGTGTGATGTCCAATGAGCAGTTCTTC. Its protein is CAPEEGVMSNEQFF.

The CDR3 bases are TGTGCCAGCAACACCGGGGGGGAGTACCAAGAGACCCAGTACTTC. Residues: CASNTGGEYQETQYF. The V and J genes are TRBV7-9 and TRBJ2-5; 8 nucleotides line up with TRBD2. The length of the CDR3 is 15 residues. CDR1 and CDR2 from the germline V gene are SEHNR and FQNEAQ (reference sequence). Trimming took 7 bases from V and 0 from J; bases not matched to a gene: 7.

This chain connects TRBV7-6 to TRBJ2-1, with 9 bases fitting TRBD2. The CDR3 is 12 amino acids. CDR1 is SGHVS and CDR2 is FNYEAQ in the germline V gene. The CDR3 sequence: CASGGVGNEQFF. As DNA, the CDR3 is TGTGCTAGCGGGGGAGTGGGGAATGAGCAGTTCTTC.

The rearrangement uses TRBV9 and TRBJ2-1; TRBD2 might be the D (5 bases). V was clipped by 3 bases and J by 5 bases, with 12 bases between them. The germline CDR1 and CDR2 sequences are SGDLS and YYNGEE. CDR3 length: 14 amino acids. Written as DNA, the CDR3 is TGTGCCAGCAGCGCTAGCCGCAGCGACAATGAGCAGTTCTTC. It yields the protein CASSASRSDNEQFF.

In DNA, the CDR3 is TGCGCCAGCAGCCAAGACAGGGTGGGGACCAAAAACATTCAGTACTTC. It yields the protein CASSQDRVGTKNIQYF. The chain joins TRBV4-1 to TRBJ2-4; a possible D gene is TRBD1 (5 bases). There are 16 residues in the CDR3. CDR1 MGHRA and CDR2 YSYEKL come from the germline V gene. V was trimmed by 0 bases and J by 2 bases, leaving 11 bases between them.